This T cell receptor (beta chain) is drawn from a study of CD8 T cells in Susac syndrome. Notes on the study in general: Only a relatively small number of individuals were included in the TCR sequencing and HLA analysis.

About this clonotype: Antigen specificity is unknown.

Patients with stable or active relapsing-remitting disease, all of them treatment-naive, made up the multiple sclerosis controls. An amount of RNA that ranged from roughly 0.45 to 1 ug was reverse transcribed with random hexamers. Multiplex PCR with immunoSEQ amplified the TCR beta CDR3 across 54 Vbeta and 13 Jbeta. MiXCR, run by TCRdb on the immunoSEQ multiplex PCR reads, gives a single entry per CDR3 protein. The sample holds about 130,000 distinct CDR3 sequences; 91% are singletons and the top ten take around 0.22%. Germline CDR1 is MNHEY and CDR2 is SVGAGI. This CDR3 has 17 amino acids. Trimming shortened V by 3 bases and J by 1 base, and 17 bases separated the two germline ends.

Specimen: CD8+ T cells from PBMCs. The J gene is TRBJ2-3, the V gene TRBV6-5, with a weak D call TRBD2 (6 bases). The source is a human donor with multiple sclerosis. The CDR3 region has the DNA TGTGCCAGCAGTTATTTAGCGGAGGCACAAGGCACAGATACGCAGTATTTT. Translated: CASSYLAEAQGTDTQYF.